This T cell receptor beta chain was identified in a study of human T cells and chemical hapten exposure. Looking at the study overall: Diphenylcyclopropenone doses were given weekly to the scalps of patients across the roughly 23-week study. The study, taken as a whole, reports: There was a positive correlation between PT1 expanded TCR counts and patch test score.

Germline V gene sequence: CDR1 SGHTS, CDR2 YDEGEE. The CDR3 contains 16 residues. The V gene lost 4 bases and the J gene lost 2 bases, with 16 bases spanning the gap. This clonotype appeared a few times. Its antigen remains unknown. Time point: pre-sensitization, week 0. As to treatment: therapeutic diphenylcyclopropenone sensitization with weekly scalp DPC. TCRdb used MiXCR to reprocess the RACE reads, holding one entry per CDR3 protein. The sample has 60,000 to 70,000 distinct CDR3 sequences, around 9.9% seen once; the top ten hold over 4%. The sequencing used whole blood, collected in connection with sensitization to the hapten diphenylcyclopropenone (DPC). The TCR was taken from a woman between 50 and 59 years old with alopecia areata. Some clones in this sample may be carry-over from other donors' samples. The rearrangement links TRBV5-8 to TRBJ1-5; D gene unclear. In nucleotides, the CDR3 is TGTGCCAGCAGCACCCATACCGGGGAGGGCAATCAGCCCCAGCATTTT. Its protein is CASSTHTGEGNQPQHF.